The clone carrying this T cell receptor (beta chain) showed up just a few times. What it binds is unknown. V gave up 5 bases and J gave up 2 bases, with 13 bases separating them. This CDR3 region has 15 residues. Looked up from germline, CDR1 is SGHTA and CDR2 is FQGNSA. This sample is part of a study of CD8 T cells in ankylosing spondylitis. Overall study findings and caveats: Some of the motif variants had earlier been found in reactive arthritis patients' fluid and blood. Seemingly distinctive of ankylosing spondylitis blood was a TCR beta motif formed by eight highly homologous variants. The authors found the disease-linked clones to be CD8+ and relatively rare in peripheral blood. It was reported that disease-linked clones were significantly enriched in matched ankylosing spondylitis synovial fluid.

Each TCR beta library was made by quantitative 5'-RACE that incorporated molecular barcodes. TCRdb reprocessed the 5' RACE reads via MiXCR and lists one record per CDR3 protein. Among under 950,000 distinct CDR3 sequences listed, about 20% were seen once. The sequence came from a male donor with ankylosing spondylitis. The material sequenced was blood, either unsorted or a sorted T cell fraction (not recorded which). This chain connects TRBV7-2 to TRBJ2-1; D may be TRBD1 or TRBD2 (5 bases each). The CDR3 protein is CASSPKGSAYNEQFF. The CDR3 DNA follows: TGTGCCAGCAGCCCCAAGGGGAGCGCCTACAATGAGCAGTTCTTC.